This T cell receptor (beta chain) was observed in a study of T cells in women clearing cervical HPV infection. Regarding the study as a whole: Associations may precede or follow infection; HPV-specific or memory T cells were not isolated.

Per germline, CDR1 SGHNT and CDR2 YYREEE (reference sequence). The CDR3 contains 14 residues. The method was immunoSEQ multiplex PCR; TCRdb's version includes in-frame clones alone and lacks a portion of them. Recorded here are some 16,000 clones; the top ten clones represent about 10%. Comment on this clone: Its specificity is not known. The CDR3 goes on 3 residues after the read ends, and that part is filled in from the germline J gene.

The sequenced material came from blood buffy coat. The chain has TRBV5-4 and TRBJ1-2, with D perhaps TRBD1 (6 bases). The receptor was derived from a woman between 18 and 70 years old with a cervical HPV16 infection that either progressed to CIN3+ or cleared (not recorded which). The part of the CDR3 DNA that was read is TGTGCCAGCAGCTTGGAGCGGGGGGCGCTGGGC. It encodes CASSLERGALG. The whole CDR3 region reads CASSLERGALGYTF.